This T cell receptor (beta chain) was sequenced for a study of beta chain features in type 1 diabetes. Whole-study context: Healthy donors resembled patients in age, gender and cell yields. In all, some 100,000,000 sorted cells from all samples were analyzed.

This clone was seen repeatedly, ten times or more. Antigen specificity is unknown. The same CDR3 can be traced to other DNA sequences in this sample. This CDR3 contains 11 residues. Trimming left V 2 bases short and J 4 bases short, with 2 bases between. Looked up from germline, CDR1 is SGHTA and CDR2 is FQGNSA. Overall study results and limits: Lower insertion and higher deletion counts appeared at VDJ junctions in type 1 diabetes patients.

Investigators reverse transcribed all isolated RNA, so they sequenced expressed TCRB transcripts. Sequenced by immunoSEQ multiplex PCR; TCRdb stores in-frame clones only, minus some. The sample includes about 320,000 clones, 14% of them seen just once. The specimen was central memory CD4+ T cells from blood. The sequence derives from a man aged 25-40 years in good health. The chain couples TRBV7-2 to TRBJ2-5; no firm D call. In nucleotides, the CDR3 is TGTGCCAGCAGCTTATCAGAGACCCAGTACTTC. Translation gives CASSLSETQYF.